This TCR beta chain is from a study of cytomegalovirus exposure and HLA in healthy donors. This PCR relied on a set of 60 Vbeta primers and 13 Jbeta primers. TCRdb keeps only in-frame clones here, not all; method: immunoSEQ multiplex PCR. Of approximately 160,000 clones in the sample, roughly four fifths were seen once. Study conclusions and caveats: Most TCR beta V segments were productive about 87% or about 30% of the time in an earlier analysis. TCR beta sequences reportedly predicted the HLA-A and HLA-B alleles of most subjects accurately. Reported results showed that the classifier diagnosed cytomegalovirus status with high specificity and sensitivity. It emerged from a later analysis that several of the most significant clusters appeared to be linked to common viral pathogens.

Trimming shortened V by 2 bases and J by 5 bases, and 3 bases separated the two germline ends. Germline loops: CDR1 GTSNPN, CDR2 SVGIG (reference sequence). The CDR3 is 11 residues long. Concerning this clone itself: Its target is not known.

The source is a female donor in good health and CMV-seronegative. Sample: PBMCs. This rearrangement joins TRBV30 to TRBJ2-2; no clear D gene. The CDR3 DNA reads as TGTGCCTGGAGTCCGACCGGGGAGCTGTTTTTT. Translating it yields CAWSPTGELFF.